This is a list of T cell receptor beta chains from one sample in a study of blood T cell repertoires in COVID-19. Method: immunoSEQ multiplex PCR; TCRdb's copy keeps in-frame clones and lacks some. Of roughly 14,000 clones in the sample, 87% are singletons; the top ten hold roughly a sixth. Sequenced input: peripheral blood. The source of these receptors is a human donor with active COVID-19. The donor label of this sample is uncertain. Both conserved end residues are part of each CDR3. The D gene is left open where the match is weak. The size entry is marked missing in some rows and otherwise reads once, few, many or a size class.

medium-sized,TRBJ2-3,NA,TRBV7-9,TGTGCCTGCCAAGATCTCCAGGGAACAGATACGCAGTATTTT,CACQDLQGTDTQYF
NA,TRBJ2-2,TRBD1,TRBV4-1,TGCGCCAGCAGCCAAGATGTAGGGACAGGCGCCATCACCGGGGAGCTGTTTTTT,CASSQDVGTGAITGELFF
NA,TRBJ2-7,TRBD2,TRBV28,TGTGCCAGCAGTTCTGCGAGGGGACTAGTTCACGAGCAGTACTTC,CASSSARGLVHEQYF
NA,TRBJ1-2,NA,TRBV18,TGTGCCAGCTCACCGAACTGGGCCAGAGGGTTCTATGGCTACACCTTC,CASSPNWARGFYGYTF
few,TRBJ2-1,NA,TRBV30,TGTGCCTGGTCCATGGGGGACACCACATTCAATGAGCAGTTCTTC,CAWSMGDTTFNEQFF
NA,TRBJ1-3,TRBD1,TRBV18,TGTGCCAGCTCACCATACAGGGGGGACGGAAACACCATATATTTT,CASSPYRGDGNTIYF
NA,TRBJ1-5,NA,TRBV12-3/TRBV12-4,TGTGCCAGCAGTCAGGGTGTCGGTCAGCCCCAGCATTTT,CASSQGVGQPQHF
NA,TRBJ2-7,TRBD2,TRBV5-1,TGCGCCAGCAGCTTGTCCGGCCTAGCGGGAGGCGAGCAGTACTTC,CASSLSGLAGGEQYF
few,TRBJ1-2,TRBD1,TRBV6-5,TGTGCCAGCACCCTATTGACAGGGGGCTTTTATGGCTACACCTTC,CASTLLTGGFYGYTF
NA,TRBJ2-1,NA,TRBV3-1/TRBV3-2,TGTGCCAGCAGCCAAGATCGACAGCAGAGGGAGCAGTTCTTC,CASSQDRQQREQFF
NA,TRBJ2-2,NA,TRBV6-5,TGTGCCAGCAGTTACGTGGAGATGAACACCGGGGAGCTGTTTTTT,CASSYVEMNTGELFF
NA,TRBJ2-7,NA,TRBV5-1,TGCGCCAGCAAGGGGGGGGCGGGCGCCTACGAGCAGTACTTC,CASKGGAGAYEQYF
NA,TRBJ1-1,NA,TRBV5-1,TGCGCCAGCAGCTTGGACAGGGCCATGGGCACTGAAGCTTTCTTT,CASSLDRAMGTEAFF
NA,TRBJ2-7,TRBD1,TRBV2,TGTGCCAGCAGTGAAACGACAGGGACGAACTACGAGCAGTACTTC,CASSETTGTNYEQYF
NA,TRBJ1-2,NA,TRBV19,TGTGCCAGTAGCCGAAGGTGGCAGGGAACGGTCACCTTC,CASSRRWQGTVTF
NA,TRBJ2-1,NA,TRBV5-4,TGTGCCAGCGGGGCAGGGTCCTTCAATGAGCAGTTCTTC,CASGAGSFNEQFF
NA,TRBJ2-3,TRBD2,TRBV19,TGTGCCAGTAGCCTATTTGCGGGGGACACAGATACGCAGTATTTT,CASSLFAGDTDTQYF
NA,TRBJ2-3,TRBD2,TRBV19,TGTGCCAGTAGTAAGCTAGCGGGGGATACAGATACGCAGTATTTT,CASSKLAGDTDTQYF
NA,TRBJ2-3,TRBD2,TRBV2,TGTGCCAGCAGGCCTAGCGGGCGGACAGATACGCAGTATTTT,CASRPSGRTDTQYF
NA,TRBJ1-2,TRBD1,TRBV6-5,TGTGCCAGCAGGGAGACAGGGGATTGGAGAGGCTACACCTTC,CASRETGDWRGYTF
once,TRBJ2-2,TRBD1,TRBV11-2,TGTGCCAGCAGCTTGAGACAGGGGGCGGTGGGGGAGCTGTTTTTT,CASSLRQGAVGELFF
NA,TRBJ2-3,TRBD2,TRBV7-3,TGTGCCAGCAGCCCTGGGACTAGCGGGAAAGATAGCACAGATACGCAGTATTTT,CASSPGTSGKDSTDTQYF
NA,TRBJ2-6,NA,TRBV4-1,TGCGCCAGCAGCCAAGATTATAGGGGTGGGTCGATGACTTTC,CASSQDYRGGSMTF
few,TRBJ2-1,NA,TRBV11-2,TGTGCCAGCCTCGGGACTCCCTACAATGAGCAGTTCTTC,CASLGTPYNEQFF
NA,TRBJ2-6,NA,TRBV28,TGTGCCAGCAGTCTGGGCGATTCTGGGGCCAACGTCCTGACTTTC,CASSLGDSGANVLTF
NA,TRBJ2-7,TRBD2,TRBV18,TGTGCCAGCTCAACTAGCGGGGTCTCCTACGAGCAGTACTTC,CASSTSGVSYEQYF
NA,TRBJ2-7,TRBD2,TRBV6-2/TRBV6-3,TGTGCCAGCAGTTACGCTAGCGGATCCTACGAGCAGTACTTC,CASSYASGSYEQYF
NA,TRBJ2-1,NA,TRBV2,TGTGCCAGCAACCCAGATTACAATGAGCAGTTCTTC,CASNPDYNEQFF
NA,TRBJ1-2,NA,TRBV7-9,TGTGCCAGCAGCTTAGAAGGAAGGGGTGGCTACACCTTC,CASSLEGRGGYTF
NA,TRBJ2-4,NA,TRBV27,TGTGCCAGCAGTCCGGTCGTCAAAAACATTCAGTACTTC,CASSPVVKNIQYF
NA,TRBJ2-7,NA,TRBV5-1,TGCGCCAGCAGCGCGGGGAGCCTAGGAATGTACTTC,CASSAGSLGMYF
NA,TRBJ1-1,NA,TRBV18,TGTGCCAGCTCACCAACAGGGACGAACACTGAAGCTTTCTTT,CASSPTGTNTEAFF